Sequencing of this T cell receptor (beta chain) was carried out in a study of T cell responses to AZD1222 COVID-19 vaccine. Notes on the study in general: The study sampled repertoires only after the peak T cell response. Females made up more of the donors, who were largely white British, and clonal diversity may have come out too low. Spike-specific TCR depth and breadth grew after two AZD1222 doses. Regions 160-218 and 743-854 held dominance among vaccine-associated CD4 TCRs, which spanned spike.

This CDR3 has 13 amino acids. Trimming pared 2 bases from V and 8 bases from J, leaving 12 bases between. CDR1 and CDR2 (germline): MRHNA, SNTAGT. Produced via immunoSEQ multiplex PCR; TCRdb's table is partial and in-frame only. The table has roughly 100,000 clones, 90% seen once. With regard to this clone: What it binds is unknown.

The source material was peripheral blood, sampled on day 0 of AZD1222 vaccination. This sequence originates from an adult in good health. The chain recombines TRBV6-4 with TRBJ1-1; TRBD1 might be the D (5 bases). CDR3 in amino acids: CASSDVLGDEAFF. The CDR3 DNA follows: TGTGCCAGCAGTGACGTGTTAGGGGACGAAGCTTTCTTT.